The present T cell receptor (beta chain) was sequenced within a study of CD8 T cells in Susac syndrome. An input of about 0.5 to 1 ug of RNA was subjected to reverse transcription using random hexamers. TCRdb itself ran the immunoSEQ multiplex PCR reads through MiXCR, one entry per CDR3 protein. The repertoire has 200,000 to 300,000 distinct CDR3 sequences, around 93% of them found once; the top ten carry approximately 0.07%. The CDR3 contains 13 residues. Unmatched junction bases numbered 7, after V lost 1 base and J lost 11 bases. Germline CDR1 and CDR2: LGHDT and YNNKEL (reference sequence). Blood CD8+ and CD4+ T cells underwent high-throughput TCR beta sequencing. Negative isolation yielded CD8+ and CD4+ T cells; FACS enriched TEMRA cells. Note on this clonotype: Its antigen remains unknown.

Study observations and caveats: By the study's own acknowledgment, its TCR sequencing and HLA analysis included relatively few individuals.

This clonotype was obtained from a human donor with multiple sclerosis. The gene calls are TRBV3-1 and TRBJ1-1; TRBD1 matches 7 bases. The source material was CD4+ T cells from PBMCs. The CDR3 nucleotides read TGTGCCAGCAGCCAAGGGGCAGGGGGAGCGGCTTTCTTT. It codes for CASSQGAGGAAFF.